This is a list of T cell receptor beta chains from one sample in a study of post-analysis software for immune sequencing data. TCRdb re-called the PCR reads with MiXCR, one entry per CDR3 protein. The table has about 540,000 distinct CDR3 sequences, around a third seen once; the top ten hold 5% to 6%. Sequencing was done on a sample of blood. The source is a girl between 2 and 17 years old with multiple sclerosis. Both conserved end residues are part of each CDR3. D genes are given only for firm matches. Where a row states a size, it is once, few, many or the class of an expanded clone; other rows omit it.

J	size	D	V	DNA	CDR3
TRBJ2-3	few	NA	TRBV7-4	TGTGCCAGCAGCTCCGGCCCCGCGGGGTTCAACGGTACGAGTTCAGATACGCAGTATTTT	CASSSGPAGFNGTSSDTQYF
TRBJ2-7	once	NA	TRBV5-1	TGCGCCAGCAGCTGCGGGCAGCACTCCTACGAGCAGTACTTC	CASSCGQHSYEQYF
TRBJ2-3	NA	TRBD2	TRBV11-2	TGTGCCAGCAGCCCAGGGGGGAGGCTAGCGGGGAGCACCACAGATACGCAGTATTTT	CASSPGGRLAGSTTDTQYF
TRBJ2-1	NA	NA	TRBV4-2	TGTGCCAGCAGCCAACTACGAAGGGGAAACAATGAGCAGTTCTTC	CASSQLRRGNNEQFF
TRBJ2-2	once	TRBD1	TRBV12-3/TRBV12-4	TGTGCTACGCAGGGGGATAGCACCGGGGAGCTGTTTTTT	CATQGDSTGELFF
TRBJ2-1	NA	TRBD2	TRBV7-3	TGTTCCAGCAGCTCGGGACTAGAAGATGAGCAGTTCTTC	CSSSSGLEDEQFF
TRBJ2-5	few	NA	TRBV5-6	TGTGCCAGCAGCCCCGGACAAGTTCACGCCCAGTACTTC	CASSPGQVHAQYF
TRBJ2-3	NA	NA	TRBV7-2	TGTGCCAGCAGCGGCGATCGCACAGATACGCAGTATTTT	CASSGDRTDTQYF
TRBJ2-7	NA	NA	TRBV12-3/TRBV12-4	TGTGCCAGCAGTTTAAGGGGAGACAGCTGCGAGCAGTACTTC	CASSLRGDSCEQYF
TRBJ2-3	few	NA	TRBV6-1	TGTGCCAGCAGACACACACGGAGCACAGATACGCAGTATTTT	CASRHTRSTDTQYF
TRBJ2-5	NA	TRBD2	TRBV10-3	TGTGCCATCAGTGGGCCGATTGGGTATGGAACTAGCGGGGGCCGCTCCCGGGAGACCCAGTACTTC	CAISGPIGYGTSGGRSRETQYF
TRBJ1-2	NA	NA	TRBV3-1	TGTGCCAGCAGCCAACTCGGGACTTATGGCTACACCTTC	CASSQLGTYGYTF
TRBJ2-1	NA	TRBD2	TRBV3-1	TGTGCCAGCAGCATGTTTAGCGGGGTTTACAATGAGCAGTTCTTC	CASSMFSGVYNEQFF
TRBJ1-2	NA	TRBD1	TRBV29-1	TGCAGCGTGGGGGACAGGGTCCTCGGCGACTATGGCTACACCTTC	CSVGDRVLGDYGYTF
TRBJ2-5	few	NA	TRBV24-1	TGTGCCACCAGTGATCCCAAAGAGACCCAGTACTTC	CATSDPKETQYF
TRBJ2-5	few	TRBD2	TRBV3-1	TGTGCCAGCAGCCCCGAACTAAGCGGGGGAGTTCAAGAGACCCAGTACTTC	CASSPELSGGVQETQYF
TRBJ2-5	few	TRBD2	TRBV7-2	TGTGCCAGCAGCTTTAGCGGGGCGCAAGAGACCCAGTACTTC	CASSFSGAQETQYF
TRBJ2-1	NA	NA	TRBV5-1	TGCGCCAGCAGCCTACGCCCCAAAGGCAAAGCCTACAATGAGCAGTTCTTC	CASSLRPKGKAYNEQFF
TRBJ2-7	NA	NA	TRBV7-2	TGTGCCAGCAGCCCCCTGGCGGGGTACAATGAGCAGTACTTC	CASSPLAGYNEQYF
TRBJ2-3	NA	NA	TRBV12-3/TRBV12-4	TGTGCCAGCAGCCTTAACACAGGTACGCAGTATTTT	CASSLNTGTQYF
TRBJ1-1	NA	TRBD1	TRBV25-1	TGTGCCAGCAGTGGAGGGGGCTCCTGGAAGTCTGAAGCTTTCTTT	CASSGGGSWKSEAFF
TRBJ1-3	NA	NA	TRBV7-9	TGTGCCAGCAGCCCGCCTAGCTCCGGAAACACCGTATATTTT	CASSPPSSGNTVYF
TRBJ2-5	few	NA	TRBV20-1	TGCAGTGTAAAGGCTCTAGATCGGGAGACCCAGTACTTC	CSVKALDRETQYF
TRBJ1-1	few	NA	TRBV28	TGTGCCAGCAGGGTACAGTGGAACACTGAAGCTTTCTTT	CASRVQWNTEAFF
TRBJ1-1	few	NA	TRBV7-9	TGTGCCAGCAGCTTAGCACAGATCCAGAACACTGAAGCTTTCTTT	CASSLAQIQNTEAFF
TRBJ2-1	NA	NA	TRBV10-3	TGTGCCATCACTCCAGGGAACTCCTACAATGAGCAGTTCTTC	CAITPGNSYNEQFF
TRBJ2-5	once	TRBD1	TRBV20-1	TGCAGGGTCACAGGGGAAGAGACCCAGTACTTC	CRVTGEETQYF
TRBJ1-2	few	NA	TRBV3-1	TGTGCCAGCAGCCAGGAACAGGGTGTAGGCTACACCTTC	CASSQEQGVGYTF
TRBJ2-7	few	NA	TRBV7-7	TGTGCTAGCAGCCCTCTTACGGCAGGTTACGGGCAGTACTTC	CASSPLTAGYGQYF
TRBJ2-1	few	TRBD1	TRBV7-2	TGTGCCAGCAGCTTAGTCTCCGTGGACAGGCCCTACAATGAGCAGTTCTTC	CASSLVSVDRPYNEQFF
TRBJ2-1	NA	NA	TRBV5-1	TGCGCCAGCAGCTCGGGGGCCCAGAGGAATGAGCAGTTCTTC	CASSSGAQRNEQFF
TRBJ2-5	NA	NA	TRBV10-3	TGTGGCATCAGTGAGTCAGGTCCCGAGACCCAGTACTTC	CGISESGPETQYF
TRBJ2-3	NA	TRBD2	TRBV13	TGTGCCAGCCAGCAAGCGGGGCTAGCGGGGCGAGATACGCAGTATTTT	CASQQAGLAGRDTQYF
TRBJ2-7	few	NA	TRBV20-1	TGCAGTGCTAAGAGCGAGGGGCCACCCTACGAGCAGTACTTC	CSAKSEGPPYEQYF
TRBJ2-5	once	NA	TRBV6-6	TGTGCCAGCAGTACGGTCCGGGACACCTTCAGAGAGACCCAGTACTTC	CASSTVRDTFRETQYF
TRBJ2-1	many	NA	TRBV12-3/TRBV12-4	TGTGCCAGCAGTACCCGCAATGAGCAGTTCTTC	CASSTRNEQFF
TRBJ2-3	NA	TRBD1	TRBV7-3	TGTGCCAGCAGCTTACGGACAGGGGCGCGAGGTACGCAGTATTTT	CASSLRTGARGTQYF
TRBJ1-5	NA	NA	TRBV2	TGTGCCAGCAGTGAAGCAGGAACGGGGAATCAGCCCCAGCATTTT	CASSEAGTGNQPQHF
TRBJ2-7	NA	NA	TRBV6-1	TGTGCCAGCAGTAAGATTCAGGGGTACAGGGACGAGCAGTACTTC	CASSKIQGYRDEQYF
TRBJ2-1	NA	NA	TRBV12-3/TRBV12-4	TGTGCCAGCAGTTCCCAGGGGCTACTGGATGAGCAGTTCTTC	CASSSQGLLDEQFF
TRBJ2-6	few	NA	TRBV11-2	TGTGCCAGCAGCTTCCTCGGTGGGGCCAACGTCCTGACTTTC	CASSFLGGANVLTF
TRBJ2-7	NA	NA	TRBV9	TGTGCCAGCAGCCCCCGGGGGTCATCGCGGGGGCCCTACGAGCAGTACTTC	CASSPRGSSRGPYEQYF
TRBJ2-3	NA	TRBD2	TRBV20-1	TGCAGTGTTCCAGATGGACTAGTCCCAGATACGCAGTATTTT	CSVPDGLVPDTQYF
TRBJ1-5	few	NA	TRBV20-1	TGCAGTGCTAGAGATGGGGCGGCCGGTTTCAGACCCCAGCATTTT	CSARDGAAGFRPQHF
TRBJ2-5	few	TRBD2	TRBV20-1	TGCAGTGCTAGATCCGGGGGACTAGCGGGTGGGGAGACCCAGTACTTC	CSARSGGLAGGETQYF
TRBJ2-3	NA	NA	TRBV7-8	TGTGCCAGCAGCTTAGTTCTTACGCGGTATTTT	CASSLVLTRYF